The 13 T cell receptor beta chains below all came from one sample that was sequenced in a study of PD-1 blockade in classical Hodgkin lymphoma. Sequencing was performed with immunoSEQ multiplex PCR; in TCRdb, only in-frame clones are kept and a portion is missing. This sample yields some 100,000 clones, of which about 89% are seen a single time; more than 6.5% belongs to the top ten. Patients all relapsed after autologous stem cell transplantation, and there was variation in brentuximab vedotin exposure. The material sequenced was peripheral blood mononuclear cells (PBMCs), taken before the second cycle of nivolumab. Source of these receptors: a human donor with classical Hodgkin lymphoma.

The chain has TRBV7-9 and TRBJ1-2; the D gene is possibly TRBD1 (5 bases). This CDR3 has 15 residues. Deletions cut 0 bases from V and 8 bases from J, with 16 bases between. CDR1 and CDR2 (germline): SEHNR, FQNEAQ (reference sequence). This chain's CDR3 is CASSLAPTTGRGYTF. Here the CDR3 DNA reads TGTGCCAGCAGCTTAGCCCCGACAACGGGGCGCGGCTACACCTTC. The whole variable domain, remainder taken from reference TRBV7-9 and TRBJ1-2, is DTGVSQNPRHKITKRGQNVTFRCDPISEHNRLYWYRQTLGQGPEFLTYFQNEAQLEKSRLLSDRFSAERPKGSFSTLEIQRTEQGDSAMYLCASSLAPTTGRGYTFGSGTRLTVV.

The chain uses TRBV5-6 and TRBJ2-2; possible D gene TRBD2, 5 bases. V shed 3 bases and J shed 8 bases, with 14 bases lying between them. CDR1 and CDR2 (germline): SGHDT, YYEEEE. The CDR3 contains 14 residues. The CDR3: CASSWPGLTGELFF. For the CDR3, the DNA is TGTGCCAGCAGCTGGCCGGGGTTAACAGGGGAGCTGTTTTTT.

This chain links TRBV6-6 with TRBJ1-2, with D unclear. The V gene lost 2 bases and the J gene lost 5 bases, with 12 bases spanning the gap. The CDR3 totals 14 residues. Germline V gene data show CDR1 as MNHNY and CDR2 as SVGAGI (reference sequence). CDR3 DNA sequence: TGTGCCAGCAGTTACAGGAGTGACCTTTATGGCTACACCTTC. Translating gives CASSYRSDLYGYTF.

This chain links TRBV5-1 with TRBJ1-1; a possible D gene is TRBD1 (5 bases). Germline assignment: CDR1 SGHRS and CDR2 YFSETQ. V was pared by 0 bases and J by 10 bases, with 19 bases between. This CDR3 is 15 amino acids long. The CDR3 is CASSLGAYEGQIAFF. The CDR3, as DNA: TGCGCCAGCAGCTTGGGGGCTTATGAGGGGCAAATAGCTTTCTTT.

The chain employs TRBV6-4 and TRBJ2-3; tentative D call: TRBD2 (5 bases). The CDR3 covers 16 residues. Deletions cut 0 bases from V and 2 bases from J, with 12 bases between. Germline V lookup: CDR1 MRHNA, CDR2 SNTAGT. CDR3 loop: CASSDSSRGHTDTQYF. As DNA, the CDR3 is TGTGCCAGCAGTGACTCGAGTCGAGGGCACACAGATACGCAGTATTTT.

The chain is built from TRBV6-5 and TRBJ1-2; 7 bases match TRBD1. The CDR3 spans 14 residues. Per germline, CDR1 MNHEY and CDR2 SVGAGI. V was pared by 6 bases and J by 2 bases, with 6 bases of the junction left unmatched. In DNA form, the CDR3 reads TGTGCCAGCAGCCCATGGACAGGAAACTATGGCTACACCTTC. Encoded protein: CASSPWTGNYGYTF.

This chain's CDR3 is CASSPGLAGMSDTQYF. CDR3 nucleotide sequence: TGTGCCAGCAGTCCAGGACTAGCGGGGATGTCAGATACGCAGTATTTT. V usage is TRBV27 and J usage is TRBJ2-3, with 12 positions matching TRBD2. The length of the CDR3 is 16 residues. J lost 4 bases, V lost 5 bases, and 7 bases had no gene match. Germline CDR1 and CDR2: MNHEY and SMNVEV (reference sequence).

The rearrangement uses TRBV30 and TRBJ2-7; D gene uncertain. V lost 3 bases and J lost 0, with 9 bases in between. This CDR3 contains 13 residues. Germline-derived CDR1 and CDR2 are GTSNPN and SVGIG (reference sequence). As DNA, the CDR3 is TGTGCCTGGAGGGGTCATTACTCCTACGAGCAGTACTTC. The encoded protein is CAWRGHYSYEQYF.

The chain carries TRBV10-3 and TRBJ1-1, with 9 bases that match TRBD1. V shed 10 bases, J shed 4 bases, and the junction held 10 bases outside the gene matches. CDR1 and CDR2 (germline): ENHRY, SYGVKD. CDR3 length: 14 residues. CDR3 sequence reads: CATAPGTGSTEAFF. The CDR3 region has the DNA TGTGCCACCGCCCCCGGGACAGGGAGCACTGAAGCTTTCTTT.

V gene TRBV27 combines with J gene TRBJ1-3; D may be TRBD1 (6 bases). Germline V gives CDR1 MNHEY, CDR2 SMNVEV (reference sequence). Between the trimmed V and J ends, which lost 6 bases and 4 bases, there was a span of 10 bases. CDR3 size: 13 residues. CDR3 in amino acids: CASSNRAGNTIYF. The CDR3 DNA reads TGTGCCAGCAGCAACAGGGCCGGAAACACCATATATTTT.

This sequence joins TRBV6-6 and TRBJ1-1; tentatively, D is TRBD1 (5 bases). Deletions cut 2 bases from V and 6 bases from J, with 13 bases between. CDR1 MNHNY and CDR2 SVGAGI come from the germline V gene (reference sequence). This CDR3 spans 14 amino acids. The CDR3, as DNA: TGTGCCAGCAGTTACACATTTCAGGGAGCTGAAGCTTTCTTT. Protein product: CASSYTFQGAEAFF.

The gene calls are TRBV7-9 and TRBJ2-7; no definite D call. This CDR3 spans 12 amino acids. V was shortened by 6 bases and J by 2 bases, with 8 bases between the two germline ends. The V gene's germline CDR1 is SEHNR and CDR2 FQNEAQ (reference sequence). The DNA of the CDR3 is TGTGCCAGCAGTACGAACCCCTACGAGCAGTACTTC. Translation gives CASSTNPYEQYF.

This chain joins TRBV4-1 and TRBJ2-1; 11 bases fit TRBD2. V lost 0 bases, J lost 9 bases, and 4 bases stayed unmatched. Germline CDR1 reads MGHRA; CDR2 reads YSYEKL. The CDR3 extends over 15 amino acids. The CDR3 bases are TGCGCCAGCAGCCAAGACACACTAGCGGGGGTTGAGCAGTTCTTC. Protein: CASSQDTLAGVEQFF.